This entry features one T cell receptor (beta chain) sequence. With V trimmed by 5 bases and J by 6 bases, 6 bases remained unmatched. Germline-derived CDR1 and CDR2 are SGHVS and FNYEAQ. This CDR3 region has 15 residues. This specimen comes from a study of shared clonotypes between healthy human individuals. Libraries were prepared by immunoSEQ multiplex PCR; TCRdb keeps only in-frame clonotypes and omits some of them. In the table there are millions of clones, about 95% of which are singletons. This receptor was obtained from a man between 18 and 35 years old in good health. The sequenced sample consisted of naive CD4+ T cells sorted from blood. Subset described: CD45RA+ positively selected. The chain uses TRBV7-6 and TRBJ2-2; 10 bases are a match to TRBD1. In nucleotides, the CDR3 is TGTGCCAGCAGCCCCCGGGACAGGGGAGCCGGGGAGCTGTTTTTT. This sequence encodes CASSPRDRGAGELFF.